The 5 T cell receptor beta chains reported below all come from one sample, sequenced in a study of blood T cell repertoires in COVID-19 (TCRdb year 2020). The protocol used for the library was the immunoSEQ multiplex PCR assay. Imported from immuneACCESS, the table was reduced by TCRdb to in-frame sequences with V and J called. These copies leave out some clones; in studies compared against another copy, an unresolved V gene accounts for under half, and the cause of the remainder is not known. The sample table records about 340,000 clones; roughly 85% of these occur just once. 4% to 5.5% of the sample is taken by the ten largest. The sample comprised PBMCs or T cells enriched from blood (not recorded which). These receptors were obtained from a woman in her 40s with acute COVID-19.

The rearrangement joins TRBV5-6 to TRBJ1-5; D perhaps matches TRBD1 (5 bases). Trimming left V 2 bases short and J 5 bases short, with 20 bases between. Germline loops: CDR1 SGHDT, CDR2 YYEEEE. There are 17 residues in the CDR3. CDR3 sequence (DNA): TGTGCCAGCAGCTTCAAGGGGCGTCAGGGAGGAGATCAGCCCCAGCATTTT. This sequence encodes CASSFKGRQGGDQPQHF.

This rearrangement joins TRBV5-4 to TRBJ2-7; D gene ambiguous. CDR3 size: 15 residues. The germline gives CDR1 SGHNT, CDR2 YYREEE (reference sequence). V was clipped by 2 bases and J by 7 bases, with 19 bases between them. In DNA, the CDR3 is TGTGCCAGCAGCTTTTACGCTCCGTCCGCGAGGGAGCAGTACTTC. It encodes CASSFYAPSAREQYF.

The chain combines TRBV5-6 with TRBJ2-1, with 11 bases matching TRBD2. This CDR3 comprises 17 residues. Germline CDR1 and CDR2: SGHDT and YYEEEE. The V and J ends lost 2 bases and 5 bases, in that order; junction bases with no gene match: 9. The CDR3 DNA is TGTGCCAGCAGCTTCCTAATACTAGCGGGAGATCACAATGAGCAGTTCTTC. This translates into CASSFLILAGDHNEQFF.

The V call is TRBV19, the J call TRBJ1-3; unclear D gene. The CDR3 contains 13 residues. Germline V CDR1 and CDR2: LNHDA, SQIVND (reference sequence). V was cut by 7 bases and J by 2 bases, with 9 bases left in between. The CDR3 reads CASMGDAGNTIYF. CDR3 bases: TGTGCCAGTATGGGAGATGCTGGAAACACCATATATTTT.

The chain joins TRBV7-2 to TRBJ2-3; the match to TRBD1 covers 7 bases. With 6 bases clipped from V and 3 bases from J, the junction kept 18 bases outside the gene matches. The CDR3 is made up of 18 amino acids. The germline V gene encodes CDR1 SGHTA and CDR2 FQGNSA. The CDR3 DNA is TGTGCCAGCAGTTTCAAACCTAGGGGGCAGGGAAATACAGATACGCAGTATTTT. It encodes CASSFKPRGQGNTDTQYF. Looking up the rest from reference TRBV7-2 and TRBJ2-3 gives the full variable domain: GAGVSQSPSNKVTEKGKDVELRCDPISGHTALYWYRQSLGQGLEFLIYFQGNSAPDKSGLPSDRFSAERTGGSVSTLTIQRTQQEDSAVYLCASSFKPRGQGNTDTQYFGPGTRLTVL.